This TCR beta chain was identified in a study of T-cell memory formation after mild COVID-19. Turning to the study itself: Clusters of TCRs were largely donor specific.

This clonotype was detected only a few times. Its antigen is not identified. TCRdb fed the 5' RACE reads into MiXCR, producing one record per CDR3 protein. The table lists about 560,000 distinct CDR3 sequences, around 15% of them singletons. Findings and limits, study-wide: CM and EM subsets held most contracting CD4+ clones; EMRA held CD8+ ones.

J gave up 5 bases and V 3 bases, and 14 bases lay outside the gene matches. CDR3 size: 19 residues. The germline V gene has CDR1 LGHNA and CDR2 YSLEER. The clonotype originates from an adult woman who had mild COVID-19 (a few samples of this study predate the infection). Cell type and time point are not known. Source material: PBMCs or a T cell subset sorted from them (not recorded which). The rearrangement links TRBV4-3 to TRBJ2-3; 13 nucleotides agree with TRBD2. The CDR3 DNA reads TGCGCCAGCAGCCAGGCCGGGACTAGCGGGGTGAATATCAGAGATACGCAGTATTTT. It specifies CASSQAGTSGVNIRDTQYF.